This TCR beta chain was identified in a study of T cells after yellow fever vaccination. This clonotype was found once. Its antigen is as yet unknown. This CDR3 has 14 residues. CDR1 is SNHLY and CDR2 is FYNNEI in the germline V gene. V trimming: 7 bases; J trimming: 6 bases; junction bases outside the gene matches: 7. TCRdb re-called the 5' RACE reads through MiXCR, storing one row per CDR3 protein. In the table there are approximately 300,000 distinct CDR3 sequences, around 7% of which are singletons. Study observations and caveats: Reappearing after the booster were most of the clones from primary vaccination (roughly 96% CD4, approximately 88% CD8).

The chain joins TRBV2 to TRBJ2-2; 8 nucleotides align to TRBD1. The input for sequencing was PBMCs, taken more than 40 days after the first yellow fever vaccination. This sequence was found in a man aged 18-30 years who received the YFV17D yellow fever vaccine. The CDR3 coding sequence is TGTGCCAGCAAGACCCAGGGGGCTGCCGGGGAGCTGTTTTTT. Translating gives CASKTQGAAGELFF.